This paragraph reports one TCR beta chain. The data stem from a study of T cells after yellow fever vaccination. TCRdb re-derived calls from the 5' RACE reads in MiXCR, one entry per CDR3 protein. The data hold roughly 110,000 distinct CDR3 sequences, with around 8% observed a single time. The CDR3 is 13 residues long. Germline loops: CDR1 GTSNPN, CDR2 SVGIG (reference sequence). V shed 7 bases, J shed 2 bases, and the junction held 3 bases outside the gene matches. Specimen: CD8+ T cells sorted from PBMCs, collected 45 days after the yellow fever booster vaccination. The TCR comes from a man in his thirties or forties who received the YFV17D yellow fever vaccine. This rearrangement joins TRBV30 to TRBJ1-5; the match to TRBD1 covers 9 bases. The CDR3 spells CAFWTGGNQPQHF. In DNA, the CDR3 is TGTGCCTTCTGGACAGGGGGCAATCAGCCCCAGCATTTT.